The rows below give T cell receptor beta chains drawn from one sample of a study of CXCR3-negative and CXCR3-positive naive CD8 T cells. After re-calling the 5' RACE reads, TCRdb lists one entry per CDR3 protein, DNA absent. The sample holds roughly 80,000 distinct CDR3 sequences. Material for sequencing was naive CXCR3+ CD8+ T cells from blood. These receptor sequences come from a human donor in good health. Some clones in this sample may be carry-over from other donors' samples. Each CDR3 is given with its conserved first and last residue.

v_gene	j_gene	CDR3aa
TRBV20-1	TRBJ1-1	CSARGDRDFEAFF
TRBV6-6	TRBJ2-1	CASSNTRGGPYNEQFF
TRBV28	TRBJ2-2	CASRVAGADTGELFF
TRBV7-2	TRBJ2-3	CASSLQTPGTDTQYF
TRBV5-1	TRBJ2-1	CASNSQGSYNEQFF
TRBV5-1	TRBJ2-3	CASSLGPLGDTQYF
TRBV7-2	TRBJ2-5	CASREGTSGLQETQYF
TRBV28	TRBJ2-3	CASRGGGLLDTQYF
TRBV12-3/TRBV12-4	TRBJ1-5	CASSFGQGDQPQHF
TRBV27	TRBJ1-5	CASSWGGGQPQHF
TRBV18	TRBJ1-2	CASSPPKIRSKYGYTF
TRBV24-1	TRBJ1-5	CATSDLDRFLNQPQHF
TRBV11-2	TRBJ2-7	CASSLVAGGIYEQYF
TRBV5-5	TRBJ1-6	CASSLGREISPLHF
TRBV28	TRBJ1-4	CASSRPGQGATNEKLFF
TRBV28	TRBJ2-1	CASNQLEFYNEQFF
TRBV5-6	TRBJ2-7	CASSFRDRDYEQYF
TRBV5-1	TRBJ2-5	CASSPLQATGETQYF
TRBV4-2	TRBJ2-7	CASSQGSGLYEQYF
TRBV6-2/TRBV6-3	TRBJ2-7	CASSGGYHEQYF
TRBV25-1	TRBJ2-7	CASSPGLAGRLSAEQYF
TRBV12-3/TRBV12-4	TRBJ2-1	CASSFETSGSLRYNEQFF
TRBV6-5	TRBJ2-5	CASSPNGGDGETQYF
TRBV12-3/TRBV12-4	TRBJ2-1	CASSLFYASGAEQFF
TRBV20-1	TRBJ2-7	CSARVGTTYEQYF
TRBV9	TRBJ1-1	CASSVGSGQGVTAAFF
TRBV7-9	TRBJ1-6	CASSRGDEAYNSPLHF
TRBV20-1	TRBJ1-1	CSASSEWRGSRAKAFF
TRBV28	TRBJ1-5	CASAQGNQPQHF
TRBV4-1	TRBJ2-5	CASSQEDTAGDWETQYF
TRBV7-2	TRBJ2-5	CASSLGLGGAAQYF
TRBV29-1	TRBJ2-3	CSVKGGSRTDTQYF
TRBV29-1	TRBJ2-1	CSVGGYNGVDEQFF
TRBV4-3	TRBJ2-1	CASSRLLAGGRENEQFF
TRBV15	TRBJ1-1	CATVSGTGEANTEAFF
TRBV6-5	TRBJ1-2	CASSWQGNGYTF
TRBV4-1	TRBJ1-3	CASSQVGGGDGNTIYF
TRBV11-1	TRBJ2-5	CASSFREETQYF
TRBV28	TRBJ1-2	CASSFATNYGYTF
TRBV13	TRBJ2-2	CASSLLSTGELFF
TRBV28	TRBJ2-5	CASSSGMSDGETQYF
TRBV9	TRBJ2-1	CASSVYRDYYNEQFF
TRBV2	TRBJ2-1	CASSAQFVGSYNEQFF